This T cell receptor (beta chain) emerged from a study of T cells in Graves' hyperthyroidism and ophthalmopathy. Broader study findings: In the blood, most expanded thyroid clonotypes above 0.001 appeared as well.

On this clonotype: Its antigen remains unidentified.

A lack of ophthalmopathy progression within 18 months defined stable Graves' hyperthyroidism. TCR beta CDR3 sequences were amplified from RNA transcripts. The TCR CDR3 first-round RT-PCR relied on the HTBI primer set. TCRdb re-called the multiplex PCR reads with MiXCR, one entry per CDR3 protein. Here the sample spans about 350,000 distinct CDR3 sequences, approximately 20% being singletons. The CDR3 is made up of 17 amino acids. Germline V gives CDR1 DFQATT, CDR2 SNEGSKA (reference sequence). The V gene lost 5 bases and the J gene lost 4 bases, with 26 bases spanning the gap. The origin of this receptor is a woman aged 18-29 years with Graves' hyperthyroidism. This chain links TRBV20-1 with TRBJ2-5; D possibly corresponds to TRBD1 (6 bases). Sequencing used blood. The CDR3 DNA reads TGCAGTGCTGATGGAAATCAGGACAGTAAAGTCCGAGAGACCCAGTACTTC. This translates into CSADGNQDSKVRETQYF.